This passage covers 26 T cell receptor beta chains from one sample sequenced in a study of cytomegalovirus exposure and HLA in healthy donors. 13 Jbeta primers and 60 Vbeta primers were used for the PCR. Data came from immunoSEQ multiplex PCR; TCRdb stores just in-frame clones and leaves some out. Here the sample spans some 190,000 clones, roughly 77% being singletons. Sequenced: PBMCs. Receptor source: a woman in her thirties in good health and CMV-seropositive.

The V and J genes are TRBV4-2 and TRBJ1-6; 7 bases agree with TRBD1. V was clipped by 0 bases and J by 7 bases; unmatched bases: 3. CDR3 size: 15 residues. Germline lookup yields CDR1 LGHNA and CDR2 YNFKEQ. The CDR3 DNA follows: TGTGCCAGCAGCCAAGATCCCAGGGGGAATTCACCCCTCCACTTT. Protein: CASSQDPRGNSPLHF.

This rearrangement joins TRBV4-1 to TRBJ2-7; TRBD1 aligns across 8 bases. CDR1 is MGHRA, CDR2 YSYEKL, per germline. The CDR3 loop spans 14 amino acids. The junction had 4 bases not matched to a gene; V was cut back by 1 base and J by 5 bases. DNA for the CDR3: TGCGCCAGCAGCCAAGGGACAGGGATAGACGAGCAGTACTTC. It yields the protein CASSQGTGIDEQYF.

The chain combines TRBV5-1 with TRBJ1-1, with a tentative D call TRBD1 (6 bases). Germline V lookup: CDR1 SGHRS, CDR2 YFSETQ. V lost 4 bases to trimming and J lost 6 bases, with 19 bases between them. This CDR3 spans 15 amino acids. The CDR3 nucleotides read TGCGCCAGCAGCCCTGACCCGACAGGATCGGCTGAAGCTTTCTTT. It translates to CASSPDPTGSAEAFF.

The rearrangement joins TRBV30 to TRBJ2-3; 12 nucleotides agree with TRBD2. V lost 4 bases, J lost 5 bases, and 10 bases stayed unmatched. The CDR3 sequence is 16 residues long. Germline V CDR1 and CDR2: GTSNPN, SVGIG (reference sequence). CDR3 amino acids: CAWTGLAGLGEDTQYF. The CDR3 DNA follows: TGTGCCTGGACCGGACTAGCGGGGCTTGGGGAAGATACGCAGTATTTT.

The V gene is TRBV5-5, the J gene TRBJ1-1, with D possibly matching TRBD1 (6 bases). Germline CDR1 and CDR2: SGHKS and YYEKEE (reference sequence). V lost 3 bases and J lost 5, with 17 bases in between. The CDR3 sequence is 15 residues long. The CDR3 DNA follows: TGTGCCAGCAGCTACCCACAGGGCCGAGGGACTGAAGCTTTCTTT. Encoded protein: CASSYPQGRGTEAFF.

The chain recombines TRBV6-5 with TRBJ2-7, with 7 bases that match TRBD2. The germline V gene has CDR1 MNHEY and CDR2 SVGAGI. V lost 7 bases, J lost 5 bases, and 11 bases stayed unmatched. The CDR3 runs 14 residues. DNA of the CDR3: TGTGCCAGCACCTGGACTAGTCCTCGCGACGAGCAGTACTTC. Translated: CASTWTSPRDEQYF.

V and J are TRBV27 and TRBJ1-2; maybe TRBD1 (6 bases). V was shortened by 11 bases and J by 4 bases, with 17 bases between the two germline ends. The CDR3 has 13 amino acids. Germline assignment: CDR1 MNHEY and CDR2 SMNVEV (reference sequence). CDR3 sequence (DNA): TGTGCCTCAGGTAGAGGGGACACCTATGGCTACACCTTC. The encoded protein is CASGRGDTYGYTF.

This sequence joins TRBV4-3 and TRBJ2-2, with 8 bases matching TRBD2. Germline V gene sequence: CDR1 LGHNA, CDR2 YSLEER. The CDR3 is 15 residues long. Trimming cost V 4 bases and J 5 bases; bases outside gene matches: 6. In nucleotides, the CDR3 is TGCGCCAGCAGCCCGCGGGGGGCAGAAACCGGGGAGCTGTTTTTT. Its translation is CASSPRGAETGELFF.

The genes are TRBV7-2 and TRBJ1-5; tentative D call: TRBD1 (5 bases). The V end lost 1 base, the J end lost 4 bases, and 8 bases lay between the germline ends. From germline, CDR1 is SGHTA and CDR2 FQGNSA. The CDR3 is 14 residues long. The CDR3 loop is CASSLGTHNQPQHF. The CDR3 nucleotides read TGTGCCAGCAGCTTAGGGACACATAATCAGCCCCAGCATTTT.

This chain links TRBV9 with TRBJ2-1, with D hard to call. This CDR3 has 17 residues. CDR1 is SGDLS and CDR2 is YYNGEE in the germline V gene. V was cut by 1 base and J by 0 bases, with 14 bases left in between. CDR3 bases: TGTGCCAGCAGCGTATCGGGTGCGCGGAGCTCCTACAATGAGCAGTTCTTC. This sequence encodes CASSVSGARSSYNEQFF. The full variable domain, in which reference TRBV9 and TRBJ2-1 provide the parts outside the CDR3, is DSGVTQTPKHLITATGQRVTLRCSPRSGDLSVYWYQQSLDQGLQFLIQYYNGEERAKGNILERFSAQQFPDLHSELNLSSLELGDSALYFCASSVSGARSSYNEQFFGPGTRLTVL.

The chain joins TRBV10-2 to TRBJ2-3; D is possibly TRBD2 (6 bases). CDR3 length: 15 residues. The V gene lost 1 base and the J gene lost 1 base, with 9 bases spanning the gap. Germline V gene sequence: CDR1 WSHSY, CDR2 SAAADI. Here the CDR3 reads CASSEWRGGTDTQYF. The CDR3 DNA reads as TGCGCCAGCAGTGAGTGGCGGGGTGGCACAGATACGCAGTATTTT.

This clone showed up just a few times. This chain links TRBV4-1 with TRBJ1-6, with 9 bases matching TRBD1. This CDR3 has 17 amino acids. V trimming: 3 bases; J trimming: 10 bases; junction bases outside the gene matches: 13. Germline V lookup: CDR1 MGHRA, CDR2 YSYEKL. The CDR3 DNA reads TGCGCCAGCAGCCAGATTTGGGCCGGGACAGGGAGATCACCCCTCCACTTT. It yields the protein CASSQIWAGTGRSPLHF.

This clone was recorded a few times. The genes are TRBV5-4 and TRBJ1-1; D may be TRBD1 (6 bases). This CDR3 contains 14 residues. V was cut by 0 bases and J by 1 base, with 7 bases left in between. CDR1 and CDR2 (germline): SGHNT, YYREEE (reference sequence). This chain's CDR3 is CASSLEDRNTEAFF. In nucleotides, the CDR3 is TGTGCCAGCAGCTTGGAGGACAGGAACACTGAAGCTTTCTTT.

The chain couples TRBV6-1 to TRBJ2-2; D uncertain. In germline, CDR1 is MNHNS, CDR2 SASEGT. This CDR3 is 16 amino acids long. V was cut by 4 bases and J by 6 bases, with 18 bases left in between. The CDR3 sequence is CASSAHRVPSPGELFF. CDR3 coding DNA: TGTGCCAGCAGTGCCCACCGGGTCCCCTCTCCCGGGGAGCTGTTTTTT.

V usage is TRBV27 and J usage is TRBJ1-1; 8 bases agree with TRBD1. The length of the CDR3 is 17 residues. Per germline, CDR1 MNHEY and CDR2 SMNVEV (reference sequence). J lost 1 base, V lost 6 bases, and 13 bases had no gene match. The CDR3 loop is CASSRPVATGANTEAFF. CDR3 coding DNA: TGTGCCAGCAGCCGCCCCGTCGCGACAGGGGCGAACACTGAAGCTTTCTTT.

The chain recombines TRBV27 with TRBJ2-3; D call uncertain. The V end was cut by 4 bases, the J end by 3 bases, with 17 bases between. The CDR3 is 16 residues long. Per germline, CDR1 MNHEY and CDR2 SMNVEV (reference sequence). The CDR3 sequence is CASSSDMARRTDTQYF. CDR3 bases: TGTGCCAGCAGTTCCGATATGGCGAGGCGGACAGATACGCAGTATTTT.

The gene calls are TRBV11-3 and TRBJ1-2; 9 nucleotides align to TRBD1. Germline values: CDR1 SGHNT, CDR2 YENEEA. The CDR3 is 17 residues long. After removal of 0 bases from V and 7 bases from J, the junction contained 12 bases not matched to a gene. The CDR3 sequence is CASSLDHGKGDRAGYTF. CDR3 nucleotides: TGTGCCAGCAGCTTAGATCATGGTAAGGGGGACAGGGCTGGCTACACCTTC.

V gene TRBV5-4 combines with J gene TRBJ2-5; 14 positions match TRBD2. After removal of 0 bases from V and 2 bases from J, the junction contained 0 bases not matched to a gene. Germline assignment: CDR1 SGHNT and CDR2 YYREEE (reference sequence). This CDR3 has 16 amino acids. The CDR3 loop reads CASSLGLAGGQETQYF. As DNA, the CDR3 is TGTGCCAGCAGCTTGGGACTAGCGGGGGGGCAAGAGACCCAGTACTTC.

The V and J genes are TRBV25-1 and TRBJ1-5, with 9 bases lining up with TRBD1. The CDR3 has 14 residues. Germline assignment: CDR1 MGHDK and CDR2 SYGVNS. With V trimmed by 6 bases and J by 7 bases, 7 bases remained unmatched. DNA for the CDR3: TGTGCCAGCAGCACAGGGGGCTCGGGGCAGCCCCAGCATTTT. It encodes CASSTGGSGQPQHF.

The rearrangement links TRBV9 to TRBJ1-3; D gene ambiguous. The CDR3 contains 14 residues. Germline-derived CDR1 and CDR2 are SGDLS and YYNGEE. Trimming took off 6 bases at V and 0 bases at J, with 10 bases between the two ends. The CDR3 protein is CASTPDYSGNTIYF. DNA for the CDR3: TGTGCCAGCACCCCGGACTACTCTGGAAACACCATATATTTT.

The V and J genes are TRBV7-2 and TRBJ1-6; TRBD1 might be the D (6 bases). This CDR3 has 14 amino acids. Trimming pared 3 bases from V and 14 bases from J, leaving 17 bases between. Germline V gene lookup returns CDR1 SGHTA and CDR2 FQGNSA. DNA of the CDR3: TGTGCCAGCAGCTTCGGACAGCCGATTCAAACCCTCCACTTT. This sequence encodes CASSFGQPIQTLHF.

The V gene is TRBV29-1, the J gene TRBJ2-2; maybe TRBD1 (6 bases). The V gene lost 6 bases and the J gene lost 1 base, with 12 bases spanning the gap. The CDR3 length is 14 residues. Germline V gives CDR1 SQVTM, CDR2 ANQGSEA. CDR3 DNA: TGCAGCGTGGACCTGACAGGGAACACCGGGGAGCTGTTTTTT. Translating gives CSVDLTGNTGELFF.

The rearrangement uses TRBV6-5 and TRBJ1-3; D may be TRBD1 (5 bases). CDR1 MNHEY and CDR2 SVGAGI come from the germline V gene. The CDR3 sequence is 14 residues long. Trimming shortened V by 0 bases and J by 2 bases, and 5 bases separated the two germline ends. The CDR3 nucleotides are TGTGCCAGCAGTTACTCGACAGCTGGAAACACCATATATTTT. It encodes CASSYSTAGNTIYF.

The chain uses TRBV28 and TRBJ1-6; D call uncertain. V was cut by 2 bases and J by 3 bases, with 5 bases left in between. Germline values: CDR1 MDHEN, CDR2 SYDVKM. The CDR3 loop spans 14 amino acids. DNA for the CDR3: TGTGCCAGCAGTTTACAGAACTATAATTCACCCCTCCACTTT. It codes for CASSLQNYNSPLHF.

V is TRBV9 and J is TRBJ2-5; TRBD1 matches at 8 bases. This CDR3 spans 13 amino acids. Trimming cost V 4 bases and J 5 bases; bases outside gene matches: 4. From germline, CDR1 is SGDLS and CDR2 YYNGEE. Here the CDR3 reads CASSPWTGETQYF. CDR3 bases: TGTGCCAGCAGCCCTTGGACAGGGGAGACCCAGTACTTC.

This clone occurred a few times. The rearrangement uses TRBV19 and TRBJ1-5; D is uncertain. The CDR3 is 16 amino acids. V lost 5 bases to trimming and J lost 1 base, with 15 bases between them. The germline gives CDR1 LNHDA, CDR2 SQIVND (reference sequence). In DNA form, the CDR3 reads TGTGCCAGTAGTTCCGTTTTAACTTTGAGCAATCAGCCCCAGCATTTT. This codes for CASSSVLTLSNQPQHF.